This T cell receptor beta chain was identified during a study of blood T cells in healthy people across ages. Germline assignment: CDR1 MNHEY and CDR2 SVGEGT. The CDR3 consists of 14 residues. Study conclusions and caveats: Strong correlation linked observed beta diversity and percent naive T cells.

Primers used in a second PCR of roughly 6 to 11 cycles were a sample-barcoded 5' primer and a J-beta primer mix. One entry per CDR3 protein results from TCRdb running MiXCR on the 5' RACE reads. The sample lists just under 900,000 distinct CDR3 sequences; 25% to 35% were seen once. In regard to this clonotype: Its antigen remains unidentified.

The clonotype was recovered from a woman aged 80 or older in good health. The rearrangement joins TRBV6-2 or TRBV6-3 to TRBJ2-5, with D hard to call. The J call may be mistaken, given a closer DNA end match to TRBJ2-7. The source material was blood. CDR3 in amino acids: CASAFHIKDYEQYF. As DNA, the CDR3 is TGTGCCAGCGCGTTTCATATAAAGGACTACGAGCAGTACTTC.